This T cell receptor (beta chain) comes out of a study of human T cells and chemical hapten exposure. Trimming removed 0 bases at V and 10 bases at J, with 16 bases between. CDR3 length: 15 residues. Germline-derived CDR1 and CDR2 are PRHDT and FYEKMQ (reference sequence). MiXCR was run by TCRdb on the RACE reads, yielding one entry per CDR3 protein. This sample has about 51,000 distinct CDR3 sequences; 9.4% occur once, and the top ten carry around 15%. The time point here: pre-sensitization, week 0. As to treatment: therapeutic diphenylcyclopropenone sensitization with weekly scalp DPC. Study-wide findings and caveats: In comparison with controls, expanded TCRs gave rise to a significantly larger number of large CDR3 similarity clusters.

This clonotype was counted a few times. The antigen is unknown. The chain links TRBV13 to TRBJ2-1, with a possible D match to TRBD2 (7 bases). The sequences come from whole blood, collected in connection with sensitization to the hapten diphenylcyclopropenone (DPC). This TCR came from a woman aged 40-49 years with alopecia areata. Some clones in this sample may be carry-over from other donors' samples. CDR3 amino acids: CASSLGLGGAKEQFF. The CDR3 region has the DNA TGTGCCAGCAGCTTAGGCCTTGGGGGGGCCAAGGAGCAGTTCTTC.